This T cell receptor beta chain was sequenced in a study of T cells after yellow fever vaccination. Each CDR3 protein gets one entry after TCRdb re-called the 5' RACE reads with MiXCR. The sample records 300,000 to 400,000 distinct CDR3 sequences, around 12% being singletons. The clonotype originates from a young man who received the YFV17D yellow fever vaccine. Sample: CD4+ T cells sorted from PBMCs, taken 15 days after the yellow fever booster vaccination.

CDR3 region: CASSFPRTGTYSNQPQHF. The CDR3 DNA reads TGTGCCAGCAGTTTCCCCAGGACAGGGACGTATAGCAATCAGCCCCAGCATTTT. The chain employs TRBV12-3 or TRBV12-4 and TRBJ1-5; 8 nucleotides align to TRBD1. CDR3 length equals 18 residues. The trim removed 3 bases at V and 0 bases at J, leaving 10 bases unmatched.